What follows is one TCR beta chain and its context. What it binds is not known. The sample is drawn from a study of cytomegalovirus exposure and HLA in healthy donors. Whole-study findings and limits: When a later analysis was performed, an Asian-associated ancestry cluster reportedly had fewer N-insertions than the roughly 700-donor mean.

The PCR was carried out with 60 Vbeta primers and 13 Jbeta primers. Repertoires were generated with immunoSEQ multiplex PCR, while TCRdb's copy carries only in-frame clones and drops some. The repertoire holds 140,000 or so clones, with roughly 90% as singletons. This receptor was identified in a woman between 40 and 55 years old in good health and CMV-seronegative. The material sequenced was PBMCs.

The CDR3: CASSPRQGWSYEQYF. In DNA form, the CDR3 reads TGTGCCAGCAGCCCAAGACAGGGTTGGTCCTACGAGCAGTACTTC. The chain couples TRBV7-9 to TRBJ2-7; 7 nucleotides match TRBD1. The trim removed 5 bases at V and 1 base at J, leaving 8 bases unmatched. This CDR3 region has 15 residues. Germline V gene sequence: CDR1 SEHNR, CDR2 FQNEAQ (reference sequence).